The 2 T cell receptor beta chains in this list originate from one sample, sequenced in a study of blood T cells in healthy people across ages (dated by TCRdb to 2013 to 2016). The library was generated by 5' RACE. Instrument used: Illumina HiSeq 2500. The second PCR ran for about 7 to 11 cycles and used a J-beta primer mix along with a sample-barcoded 5' primer. TCRdb redid the processing of the public reads, applying fastp at Q25 and MiXCR, and retained in-frame beta chains. Entries that share a CDR3 protein sequence are merged under the most common genes and DNA. This sample is represented by approximately 700,000 distinct CDR3 sequences; 32% of them were singletons. 15% of the sample belongs to the ten largest clones. Material for sequencing was blood. These receptor sequences come from a woman over 75 in good health. Donor details come from another sample of the same person, matched by shared clones.

This clonotype was picked up many times. V usage is TRBV3-1 and J usage is TRBJ1-6; 9 positions match TRBD1. The V gene end was trimmed by 3 bases and the J gene end by 5 bases; junction bases not matched to a gene: 5. Per the germline V gene, CDR1 is LGHDT and CDR2 is YNNKEL (reference sequence). CDR3 size: 16 residues. The CDR3 DNA is TGTGCCAGCAGCCAGACACGACAGGGGGATAATTCACCCCTCCACTTT. Translating it yields CASSQTRQGDNSPLHF.

This clonotype has ten or more counts. The chain joins TRBV9 to TRBJ2-3; D remains unclear. This CDR3 region has 15 residues. V lost 2 bases to trimming and J lost 1 base, with 11 bases between them. The germline V gene has CDR1 SGDLS and CDR2 YYNGEE. The CDR3 loop reads CASSVGQRGTDTQYF. The CDR3 coding sequence is TGTGCCAGCAGCGTCGGTCAGCGAGGCACAGATACGCAGTATTTT.